The 24 T cell receptor beta chains below come from one sample, sequenced in a study of shared clonotypes between healthy human individuals. The method was immunoSEQ multiplex PCR; TCRdb's version includes in-frame clones alone and lacks a portion of them. The sample has about 500,000 clones, approximately 71% seen once. The specimen sequenced was PBMCs. The receptors shown here come from a woman aged 40 to 49 in good health. Some clones in this sample may be carry-over from other donors' samples.

Concerning this clone: A read error is the likely source, as a far larger clone sits one nucleotide away. The J gene is TRBJ1-2, the V gene TRBV9; TRBD1 agrees at 7 bases. There are 13 residues in the CDR3. V gave up 4 bases and J gave up 4 bases; unmatched junction bases: 4. Germline values: CDR1 SGDLS, CDR2 YYNGEE. CDR3 in amino acids: CASSPQGIYGYTF. Here the CDR3 DNA reads TGTGCCAGCAGCCCACAGGGGATCTATGGCTACACCTTC. The full variable domain, in which reference TRBV9 and TRBJ1-2 provide the parts outside the CDR3, is DSGVTQTPKHLITATGQRVTLRCSPRSGDLSVYWYQQSLDQGLQFLIQYYNGEERAKGNILERFSAQQFPDLHSELNLSSLELGDSALYFCASSPQGIYGYTFGSGTRLTVV.

As concerns this clone: A much bigger clone sits one base away, suggesting this may be a read error. This rearrangement joins TRBV10-3 to TRBJ2-1, with 8 bases identical to TRBD2. The ends lost 6 bases at V and 0 bases at J; junction bases unmatched: 1. This CDR3 region has 14 residues. Germline lookup yields CDR1 ENHRY and CDR2 SYGVKD. CDR3 amino acids: CAISGTSSYNEQFF. The CDR3 DNA is TGTGCCATCAGCGGGACTAGCTCCTACAATGAGCAGTTCTTC.

This clone was seen once. This chain uses TRBV18 with TRBJ2-6; D may match TRBD1 or TRBD2 (5 bases each). The CDR3 length is 19 residues. Trimming shortened V by 7 bases and J by 0 bases, and 22 bases separated the two germline ends. Germline CDR1 and CDR2: KGHSH and LQKENI. For the CDR3, the DNA is TGTGCCAGCTACACACCACCGGGACGCAACCTCTCTGGGGCCAACGTCCTGACTTTC. Its translation: CASYTPPGRNLSGANVLTF.

The V and J genes are TRBV7-7 and TRBJ2-5, with D maybe TRBD2 (5 bases). The CDR3 is 14 residues long. The V gene lost 5 bases and the J gene lost 5 bases, with 15 bases spanning the gap. Germline V gives CDR1 SSHAT, CDR2 FNYEAQ (reference sequence). CDR3: CASSQIPSSETQYF. CDR3 nucleotides: TGTGCCAGCAGCCAGATACCTAGCAGTGAGACCCAGTACTTC.

On this clone itself: The identical CDR3 is also encoded by other nucleotide sequences in the sample. The chain uses TRBV19 and TRBJ2-7; D tentatively fits TRBD1 or TRBD2 (5 bases each). This CDR3 is 11 amino acids long. V lost 9 bases and J 3 bases, leaving 9 bases between the germline ends. Germline V gene lookup returns CDR1 LNHDA and CDR2 SQIVND (reference sequence). The CDR3 coding sequence is TGTGCCAGCTCGAGGGGCTACGAGCAGTACTTC. This translates into CASSRGYEQYF.

The chain uses TRBV28 and TRBJ2-1; weak D call: TRBD2 (5 bases). Looked up from germline, CDR1 is MDHEN and CDR2 is SYDVKM. Trimming left V 6 bases short and J 5 bases short, with 23 bases between. The CDR3 runs 17 residues. This CDR3 is CASSTFRSGSAHNEQFF. As DNA, the CDR3 is TGTGCCAGCAGCACCTTTAGATCGGGTAGCGCGCACAATGAGCAGTTCTTC. The full variable domain, in which reference TRBV28 and TRBJ2-1 provide the parts outside the CDR3, is DVKVTQSSRYLVKRTGEKVFLECVQDMDHENMFWYRQDPGLGLRLIYFSYDVKMKEKGDIPEGYSVSREKKERFSLILESASTNQTSMYLCASSTFRSGSAHNEQFFGPGTRLTVL.

This chain connects TRBV6-5 to TRBJ2-4; possibly TRBD1 or TRBD2 for D (5 bases each). Germline V gives CDR1 MNHEY, CDR2 SVGAGI. The CDR3 loop spans 15 amino acids. V lost 5 bases and J lost 0, with 11 bases in between. The CDR3 nucleotides read TGTGCCAGCAGTACGGGGACGGTAGCCAAAAACATTCAGTACTTC. Translation gives CASSTGTVAKNIQYF.

This chain connects TRBV2 to TRBJ2-1; 15 bases agree with TRBD2. This CDR3 has 14 residues. V lost 7 bases to trimming and J lost 7 bases; unmatched junction nucleotides: 2. CDR1 and CDR2 (germline): SNHLY, FYNNEI. Written as DNA, the CDR3 is TGTGCCAGCACTGGGACTAGCGGGAGGAATGAGCAGTTCTTC. This encodes CASTGTSGRNEQFF.

V gene TRBV2 combines with J gene TRBJ1-1; a weak D match, TRBD1 (5 bases). CDR1 and CDR2 from the germline V gene are SNHLY and FYNNEI. The CDR3 covers 15 residues. The V end lost 1 base, the J end lost 0 bases, and 9 bases lay between the germline ends. The CDR3 region has the DNA TGTGCCAGCAGTGAAGGGATGGGGGTGAACACTGAAGCTTTCTTT. Amino acid sequence: CASSEGMGVNTEAFF.

This clone was recorded once. This CDR3 reads CATSRGVLAGHYNEQFF. In DNA, the CDR3 is TGTGCCACCAGCAGAGGGGTCCTAGCGGGCCACTACAATGAGCAGTTCTTC. The chain combines TRBV15 with TRBJ2-1; 8 bases fit TRBD2. This CDR3 has 17 residues. In germline, CDR1 is LNHNV, CDR2 YYDKDF (reference sequence). The V and J ends lost 1 base and 3 bases, in that order; junction bases with no gene match: 8.

The chain joins TRBV5-4 to TRBJ2-7, with D possibly TRBD1 on 6 matching bases. This CDR3 contains 14 residues. Germline V gene lookup returns CDR1 SGHNT and CDR2 YYREEE (reference sequence). Trimming stripped 8 bases from V and 0 bases from J, with 15 bases between. CDR3 residues: CASSQDSTSYEQYF. CDR3 bases: TGTGCCAGTTCTCAGGACAGCACCTCCTACGAGCAGTACTTC.

This clone has only one observation. The chain couples TRBV9 to TRBJ2-5; D is unresolved. Germline V gives CDR1 SGDLS, CDR2 YYNGEE. This CDR3 contains 13 residues. V lost 0 bases to trimming and J lost 7 bases, with 10 bases between them. The CDR3 region is CASSVEVGRTQYF. CDR3 DNA: TGTGCCAGCAGCGTAGAGGTCGGACGGACCCAGTACTTC.

The genes are TRBV4-2 and TRBJ2-1; 8 nucleotides line up with TRBD2. This CDR3 spans 14 amino acids. Germline CDR1 reads LGHNA; CDR2 reads YNFKEQ. V was clipped by 4 bases and J by 6 bases; unmatched bases: 5. The CDR3 region has the DNA TGTGCCAGCAGCCCGGGACTAGGGGGCAATGAGCAGTTCTTC. Translated, it gives CASSPGLGGNEQFF.

This chain uses TRBV14 with TRBJ2-1; weak D call: TRBD2 (6 bases). V lost 4 bases and J 2 bases, leaving 9 bases between the germline ends. Germline V gene lookup returns CDR1 SGHDN and CDR2 FVKESK. This CDR3 contains 14 residues. CDR3 in amino acids: CASSRDWPYNEQFF. The CDR3 DNA sequence: TGTGCCAGCAGCCGGGACTGGCCCTACAATGAGCAGTTCTTC.

This clone has just a few counts. The V and J genes are TRBV12-2 and TRBJ2-7; the table's D gene call, TRBD2, was not cross checked with the DNA. TRBV12-2 is deemed a pseudogene. The CDR3 extends over 19 amino acids. The CDR3 DNA sequence: TGTGCAAGTCGCTTCCCGGGGCTTAAAGGGACTAGCGGGAGGTACGAGCAGTACTTC. Its translation: CASRFPGLKGTSGRYEQYF.

The rearrangement links TRBV27 to TRBJ1-1, with D possibly matching TRBD1 (6 bases). The V gene lost 1 base and the J gene lost 4 bases, with 13 bases spanning the gap. The germline CDR1 and CDR2 sequences are MNHEY and SMNVEV (reference sequence). This CDR3 spans 15 amino acids. Here the CDR3 DNA reads TGTGCCAGCAGTTTATGGGCAGGGGAGGGCACTGAAGCTTTCTTT. Residues: CASSLWAGEGTEAFF.

For this clone: This sample also contains other DNA sequences that code for the same CDR3. The chain joins TRBV7-9 to TRBJ2-3, with D perhaps matching TRBD2 (5 bases). The CDR3 has 14 residues. Germline assignment: CDR1 SEHNR and CDR2 FQNEAQ (reference sequence). Trimming shortened V by 3 bases and J by 2 bases, and 9 bases separated the two germline ends. The CDR3 loop is CASSLGGYTDTQYF. Here the CDR3 DNA reads TGTGCCAGCAGCTTGGGCGGGTACACAGATACGCAGTATTTT. The complete variable domain, with remaining parts taken from reference TRBV7-9 and TRBJ2-3, reads DTGVSQNPRHKITKRGQNVTFRCDPISEHNRLYWYRQTLGQGPEFLTYFQNEAQLEKSRLLSDRFSAERPKGSFSTLEIQRTEQGDSAMYLCASSLGGYTDTQYFGPGTRLTVL.

This clone was detected once. V gene TRBV7-9 combines with J gene TRBJ2-5; D possibly uses TRBD1 or TRBD2 (5 bases each). Germline V gene sequence: CDR1 SEHNR, CDR2 FQNEAQ (reference sequence). The CDR3 has 12 residues. The ends were cut back, 1 base at V and 11 bases at J, with 11 bases in the middle. The CDR3 region is CASSLVLGEQYF. The CDR3 DNA reads TGTGCCAGCAGCTTAGTCCTGGGGGAGCAGTACTTC.

About this clone itself: A single base is all that separates this from a far larger clone, so a read error is likely. V gene TRBV6-4 combines with J gene TRBJ2-3, with 7 nucleotides matching TRBD1. The length of the CDR3 is 14 residues. Germline V gene sequence: CDR1 MRHNA, CDR2 SNTAGT. DNA for the CDR3: TGTGCCAGCTCGCGACAGGGAGACACAGGTACGCAGTATTTT. Amino acid sequence: CASSRQGDTGTQYF.

This clone occurred a few times. The V call is TRBV7-9, the J call TRBJ2-1; 11 nucleotides agree with TRBD2. The length of the CDR3 is 15 residues. V shed 1 base, J shed 8 bases, and the junction held 4 bases outside the gene matches. Germline V CDR1 and CDR2: SEHNR, FQNEAQ (reference sequence). Here the CDR3 DNA reads TGTGCCAGCAGCTTAGGGCTAGCGGGGGGCGATGAGCAGTTCTTC. It specifies CASSLGLAGGDEQFF.

This clone has more than one count but fewer than ten. The CDR3 DNA reads as TGTGCCAGTAGTATGAACACAGATACGCAGTATTTT. This encodes CASSMNTDTQYF. The chain has TRBV19 and TRBJ2-3; D remains ambiguous. Germline V gene sequence: CDR1 LNHDA, CDR2 SQIVND (reference sequence). Deletions cut 3 bases from V and 2 bases from J, with 3 bases between. This CDR3 spans 12 amino acids.

This clone is a singleton in its sample. The chain is built from TRBV9 and TRBJ2-3, with 7 bases that match TRBD2. This CDR3 region has 15 residues. With 1 base clipped from V and 8 bases from J, the junction kept 10 bases outside the gene matches. CDR1 and CDR2 from the germline V gene are SGDLS and YYNGEE. DNA for the CDR3: TGTGCCAGCAGCGTACAAAGCGGGGAGGGGAGTACGCAGTATTTT. It yields the protein CASSVQSGEGSTQYF.

The V call is TRBV28, the J call TRBJ1-2; D call uncertain. From germline, CDR1 is MDHEN and CDR2 SYDVKM. There are 17 residues in the CDR3. V lost 4 bases and J 4 bases, leaving 22 bases between the germline ends. In DNA form, the CDR3 reads TGTGCCAGCAGTTCTCCCCGCCCCGACACAGCCCCCTATGGCTACACCTTC. The encoded protein is CASSSPRPDTAPYGYTF.

This clone was found a few times. This chain joins TRBV7-9 and TRBJ1-5; no clear D gene. This CDR3 has 14 amino acids. Trimming pared 1 base from V and 6 bases from J, leaving 10 bases between. The germline CDR1 and CDR2 sequences are SEHNR and FQNEAQ (reference sequence). The CDR3: CASSLGGLGQPQHF. DNA for the CDR3: TGTGCCAGCAGCTTAGGCGGATTGGGTCAGCCCCAGCATTTT.